This T cell receptor (beta chain) was observed in a study of T cells in Graves' hyperthyroidism and ophthalmopathy. Broader study findings: A median around 6 months before onset, the model predicted ophthalmopathy.

Amplification yielded TCR beta CDR3 regions, with RNA transcripts as the source. HTBI primers were the set used in a first-round RT-PCR of the TCR CDR3. TCRdb ran MiXCR on the multiplex PCR reads and lists one entry per CDR3 protein. The data contain over 300,000 distinct CDR3 sequences, about 15% of them singletons. This clonotype appeared many times. Its antigen remains unidentified. The CDR3 runs 15 residues. Trimming left V 0 bases short and J 1 base short, with 6 bases between. The receptor's source is an older woman with Graves' hyperthyroidism. The V and J genes are TRBV12-3 or TRBV12-4 and TRBJ2-2, with D uncertain. The source material was blood. In DNA form, the CDR3 reads TGTGCCAGCAGTTTAGCGAGCCTGAACACCGGGGAGCTGTTTTTT. Its protein product is CASSLASLNTGELFF.